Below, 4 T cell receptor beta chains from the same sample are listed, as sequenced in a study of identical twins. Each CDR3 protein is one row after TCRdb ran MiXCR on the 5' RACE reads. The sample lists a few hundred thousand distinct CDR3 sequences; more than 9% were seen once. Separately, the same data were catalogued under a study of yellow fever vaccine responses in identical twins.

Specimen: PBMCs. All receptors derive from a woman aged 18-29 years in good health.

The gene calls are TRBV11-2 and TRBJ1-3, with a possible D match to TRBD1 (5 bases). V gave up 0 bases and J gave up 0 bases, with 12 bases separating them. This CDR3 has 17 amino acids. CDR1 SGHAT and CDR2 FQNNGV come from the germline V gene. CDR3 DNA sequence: TGTGCCAGCAGCTTAGAAGGGACTCGGAGCTCTGGAAACACCATATATTTT. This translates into CASSLEGTRSSGNTIYF.

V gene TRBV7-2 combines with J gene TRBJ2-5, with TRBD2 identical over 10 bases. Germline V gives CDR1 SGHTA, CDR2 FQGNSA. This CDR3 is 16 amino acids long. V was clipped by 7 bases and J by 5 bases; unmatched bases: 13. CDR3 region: CASTPSSGGLGETQYF. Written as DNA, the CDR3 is TGTGCCAGCACCCCTTCTAGCGGGGGCCTCGGGGAGACCCAGTACTTC.

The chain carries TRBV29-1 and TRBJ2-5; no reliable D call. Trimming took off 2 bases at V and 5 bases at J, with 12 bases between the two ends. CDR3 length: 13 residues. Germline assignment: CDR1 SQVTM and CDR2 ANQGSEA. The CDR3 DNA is TGCAGCGTTGAATATCCGGGTTACGAGACCCAGTACTTC. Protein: CSVEYPGYETQYF.

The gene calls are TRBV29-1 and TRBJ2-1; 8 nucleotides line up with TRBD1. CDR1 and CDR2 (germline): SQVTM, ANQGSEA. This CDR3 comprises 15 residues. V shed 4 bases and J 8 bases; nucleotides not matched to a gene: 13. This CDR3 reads CSVGMKDRVVDEQFF. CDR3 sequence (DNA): TGCAGCGTTGGGATGAAGGACAGGGTCGTCGATGAGCAGTTCTTC.